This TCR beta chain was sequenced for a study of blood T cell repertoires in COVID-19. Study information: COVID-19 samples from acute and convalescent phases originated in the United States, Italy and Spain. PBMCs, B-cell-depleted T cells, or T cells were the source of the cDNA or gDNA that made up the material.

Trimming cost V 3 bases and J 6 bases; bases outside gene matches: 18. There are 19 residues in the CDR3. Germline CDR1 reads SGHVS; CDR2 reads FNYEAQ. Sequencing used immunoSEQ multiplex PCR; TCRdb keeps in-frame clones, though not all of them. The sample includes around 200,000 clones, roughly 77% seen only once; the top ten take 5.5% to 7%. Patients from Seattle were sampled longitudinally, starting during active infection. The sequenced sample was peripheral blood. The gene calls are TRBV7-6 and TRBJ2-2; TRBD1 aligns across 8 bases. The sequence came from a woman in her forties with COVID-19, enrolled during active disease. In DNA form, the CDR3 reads TGTGCCAGCAGCTTGAGTATGGGACAGGCCAAGGGAATAGCCGGGGAGCTGTTTTTT. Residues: CASSLSMGQAKGIAGELFF.